The 17 T cell receptor beta chains below were found in one sample sequenced in a study of Tregs in tolerant kidney transplant recipients. The assay was immunoSEQ multiplex PCR, and TCRdb's table has in-frame clones only and misses some. The table includes some 110,000 clones, about 90% detected once. Source material: CD4+ T cells from blood. These receptor sequences come from a human donor in good health.

The gene calls are TRBV18 and TRBJ1-1; no reliable D call. V was clipped by 4 bases and J by 1 base, with 13 bases between them. This CDR3 contains 15 residues. CDR1 is KGHSH, CDR2 LQKENI, per germline. The DNA of the CDR3 is TGTGCCAGCTCACTCCTAACCACAAGGAACACTGAAGCTTTCTTT. It specifies CASSLLTTRNTEAFF.

Details on this clone: One end of the junction fails to match germline, which may point to a read error. The chain combines TRBV5-6 with TRBJ2-7; 8 bases are shared with TRBD2. Per the germline V gene, CDR1 is SGHDT and CDR2 is YYEEEE. This CDR3 has 14 amino acids. Here the CDR3 reads CASSLGLVTYEQYF. The DNA of the CDR3 is TGTGCCAGCAGTTTGGGACTAGTAACCTACGAGCAGTACTTC.

The chain is built from TRBV2 and TRBJ2-1; 10 bases align to TRBD1. The J segment lost 2 bases and the V segment lost 6 bases, leaving 7 bases of the junction unmatched. This CDR3 has 16 residues. The V gene's germline CDR1 is SNHLY and CDR2 FYNNEI. The CDR3 DNA reads TGTGCCAGCAGGGAGACGACAGGGGGCACCTACAATGAGCAGTTCTTC. Amino acids: CASRETTGGTYNEQFF.

CDR3 sequence: CASSRNSGNTIYF. As DNA, the CDR3 is TGTGCCAGCAGCAGGAACTCTGGAAACACCATATATTTT. The genes are TRBV25-1 and TRBJ1-3; D ambiguous. The V end lost 6 bases, the J end lost 0 bases, and 6 bases lay between the germline ends. Germline V gene data show CDR1 as MGHDK and CDR2 as SYGVNS. The CDR3 totals 13 residues.

The rearrangement uses TRBV7-2 and TRBJ2-7; D ambiguous. V was trimmed by 5 bases and J by 6 bases, leaving 11 bases between them. The CDR3 length is 12 residues. The germline CDR1 and CDR2 sequences are SGHTA and FQGNSA. CDR3 in amino acids: CASSQTSLEQYF. The CDR3 DNA reads TGTGCCAGCAGCCAAACCTCTCTCGAGCAGTACTTC. The complete variable domain, with remaining parts taken from reference TRBV7-2 and TRBJ2-7, reads GAGVSQSPSNKVTEKGKDVELRCDPISGHTALYWYRQSLGQGLEFLIYFQGNSAPDKSGLPSDRFSAERTGGSVSTLTIQRTQQEDSAVYLCASSQTSLEQYFGPGTRLTVT.

This chain connects TRBV5-4 to TRBJ1-6; 9 bases fit TRBD1. With 2 bases clipped from V and 0 bases from J, the junction kept 3 bases outside the gene matches. Germline loops: CDR1 SGHNT, CDR2 YYREEE (reference sequence). There are 17 residues in the CDR3. The DNA of the CDR3 is TGTGCCAGCAGCTTACAGGGGGCTAGCTCCTATAATTCACCCCTCCACTTT. Protein: CASSLQGASSYNSPLHF.

This chain joins TRBV19 and TRBJ1-5; 7 nucleotides line up with TRBD1. V gave up 4 bases and J gave up 7 bases; unmatched junction bases: 7. This CDR3 has 14 amino acids. Germline CDR1 LNHDA, CDR2 SQIVND (reference sequence). CDR3 DNA sequence: TGTGCCAGTAGTAAAGGGACAGCACCCCAGCCCCAGCATTTT. Protein: CASSKGTAPQPQHF. The variable domain in full, completed from reference TRBV19 and TRBJ1-5, reads DGGITQSPKYLFRKEGQNVTLSCEQNLNHDAMYWYRQDPGQGLRLIYYSQIVNDFQKGDIAEGYSVSREKKESFPLTVTSAQKNPTAFYLCASSKGTAPQPQHFGDGTRLSIL.

The V call is TRBV7-9, the J call TRBJ1-5; D may be TRBD1 (5 bases). The V end lost 1 base, the J end lost 0 bases, and 13 bases lay between the germline ends. From germline, CDR1 is SEHNR and CDR2 FQNEAQ (reference sequence). This CDR3 contains 17 residues. CDR3 loop: CASSLGPGGISNQPQHF. In DNA, the CDR3 is TGTGCCAGCAGCTTAGGCCCGGGGGGAATTAGCAATCAGCCCCAGCATTTT. Based on the CDR3 plus reference TRBV7-9 and TRBJ1-5, the full variable domain is DTGVSQNPRHKITKRGQNVTFRCDPISEHNRLYWYRQTLGQGPEFLTYFQNEAQLEKSRLLSDRFSAERPKGSFSTLEIQRTEQGDSAMYLCASSLGPGGISNQPQHFGDGTRLSIL.

This chain joins TRBV5-1 and TRBJ1-1; D uncertain. CDR1 and CDR2 from the germline V gene are SGHRS and YFSETQ. The CDR3 has 15 amino acids. Trimming removed 0 bases at V and 4 bases at J, with 13 bases between. The CDR3, as DNA: TGCGCCAGCAGCTTGGCTTCATCAAGGTCCACTGAAGCTTTCTTT. This translates into CASSLASSRSTEAFF. The variable domain in full, with the rest retrieved from reference TRBV5-1 and TRBJ1-1, is KAGVTQTPRYLIKTRGQQVTLSCSPISGHRSVSWYQQTPGQGLQFLFEYFSETQRNKGNFPGRFSGRQFSNSRSEMNVSTLELGDSALYLCASSLASSRSTEAFFGQGTRLTVV.

The V gene is TRBV30, the J gene TRBJ1-1; the D gene is possibly TRBD1 (6 bases). V lost 1 base to trimming and J lost 4 bases, with 13 bases between them. Germline V gene data show CDR1 as GTSNPN and CDR2 as SVGIG (reference sequence). The CDR3 contains 14 residues. This chain's CDR3 is CAWSGPIRGTEAFF. CDR3 DNA sequence: TGTGCCTGGAGTGGCCCGATCAGGGGCACTGAAGCTTTCTTT.

J is TRBJ2-1 and V is TRBV30; 7 bases line up with TRBD2. The CDR3 totals 15 residues. V lost 4 bases to trimming and J lost 7 bases; unmatched junction nucleotides: 13. CDR1 and CDR2 from the germline V gene are GTSNPN and SVGIG (reference sequence). CDR3 bases: TGTGCCTGGATACGGCGTAGCGGGTTCTCGAATGAGCAGTTCTTC. Protein product: CAWIRRSGFSNEQFF.

The V gene is TRBV2, the J gene TRBJ2-7; 8 nucleotides align to TRBD1. The germline gives CDR1 SNHLY, CDR2 FYNNEI. V dropped 6 bases and J dropped 3; count of bases not matched to a gene: 7. The CDR3 is 14 amino acids. CDR3 sequence (DNA): TGTGCCAGCAGACTAGACAGGGGCCGCTACGAGCAGTACTTC. Protein: CASRLDRGRYEQYF.

V and J are TRBV9 and TRBJ1-3; D uncertain. The CDR3 totals 16 residues. Looked up from germline, CDR1 is SGDLS and CDR2 is YYNGEE. V dropped 0 bases and J dropped 4 bases, with 14 bases sitting between them. In DNA form, the CDR3 reads TGTGCCAGCAGCGTAGGACAAATCTTCTCGGGAAACACCATATATTTT. This encodes CASSVGQIFSGNTIYF.

The V call is TRBV27, the J call TRBJ2-7; D is undetermined. CDR1 and CDR2 (germline): MNHEY, SMNVEV (reference sequence). Trimming cost V 2 bases and J 1 base, with 6 bases left between them. This CDR3 spans 13 amino acids. In nucleotides, the CDR3 is TGTGCCAGCAGTTTAGCGACTTCCTACGAGCAGTACTTC. It yields the protein CASSLATSYEQYF.

The sample holds one count of this clone. This sequence joins TRBV9 and TRBJ2-5; no reliable D call. CDR3 length: 12 residues. CDR1 is SGDLS, CDR2 YYNGEE, per germline. V lost 3 bases to trimming and J lost 3 bases, with 6 bases between them. In nucleotides, the CDR3 is TGTGCCAGCAGCGGATCTAAAGAGACCCAGTACTTC. Its translation: CASSGSKETQYF.

This clone was observed once. The chain has TRBV11-3 and TRBJ2-1; 7 positions match TRBD1. The CDR3 spans 14 residues. Germline values: CDR1 SGHNT, CDR2 YENEEA. The V gene end was trimmed by 5 bases and the J gene end by 4 bases; junction bases not matched to a gene: 5. The CDR3 spells CASSQGQAYNEQFF. Written as DNA, the CDR3 is TGTGCCAGCAGCCAAGGACAGGCTTACAATGAGCAGTTCTTC.

This sequence joins TRBV4-2 and TRBJ2-1, with 8 bases matching TRBD1. The CDR3 has 13 residues. The V segment lost 1 base and the J segment 8 bases; nucleotides outside the gene matches: 1. Germline-derived CDR1 and CDR2 are LGHNA and YNFKEQ. CDR3 sequence (DNA): TGTGCCAGCAGCCAAGTGACAGGGGATGAGCAGTTCTTC. Translation gives CASSQVTGDEQFF.